A single sample gave rise to the 5 T cell receptor beta chains below, sequenced in a study of PD-1 blockade in mismatch repair-deficient tumors. The table came from immunoSEQ multiplex PCR; TCRdb's copy has only in-frame clones and leaves some out. The repertoire includes 120,000 or so clones, 70% to 90% of them detected once, and roughly 14% sits in the top ten. Specimen: peripheral blood, collected 44 weeks after starting pembrolizumab. These receptors originate from an adult with mismatch repair-deficient cancer.

The chain has TRBV27 and TRBJ2-7, with TRBD2 identical over 13 bases. The CDR3 covers 18 residues. V trimming: 5 bases; J trimming: 3 bases; junction bases outside the gene matches: 13. Germline CDR1 is MNHEY and CDR2 is SMNVEV (reference sequence). The CDR3 region is CASSRGTSGIVRIYEQYF. The DNA of the CDR3 is TGTGCCAGCAGTCGCGGGACTAGCGGGATTGTTAGGATCTACGAGCAGTACTTC.

The chain uses TRBV6-5 and TRBJ2-1; D is perhaps TRBD2 (6 bases). Germline CDR1 and CDR2: MNHEY and SVGAGI. The germline V and J ends were trimmed by 6 bases and 15 bases, with 15 bases remaining between them. The CDR3 has 11 amino acids. The CDR3 DNA sequence: TGTGCCAGCAGATCGGGAGAAACCCCGTTCTTC. This sequence encodes CASRSGETPFF.

Worth noting for this clone: The same CDR3 is also encoded by other DNA sequences in this sample. The chain uses TRBV27 and TRBJ2-1, with TRBD2 identical over 12 bases. Germline CDR1 is MNHEY and CDR2 is SMNVEV (reference sequence). The CDR3 has 15 amino acids. V shed 3 bases and J 5 bases; nucleotides not matched to a gene: 2. The CDR3 is CASSFRTSGNNEQFF. In DNA form, the CDR3 reads TGTGCCAGCAGTTTCCGGACTAGCGGGAACAATGAGCAGTTCTTC.

The chain recombines TRBV4-3 with TRBJ2-3; 10 nucleotides match TRBD2. Germline CDR1 reads LGHNA; CDR2 reads YSLEER. V shed 1 base, J shed 2 bases, and the junction held 6 bases outside the gene matches. The CDR3 extends over 17 amino acids. The CDR3 sequence: CASSQGLAGGYTDTQYF. CDR3 sequence (DNA): TGCGCCAGCAGCCAAGGACTAGCGGGTGGGTACACAGATACGCAGTATTTT.

This clone has a single count. The genes are TRBV27 and TRBJ2-1; D is undetermined. V lost 5 bases and J 0 bases, leaving 11 bases between the germline ends. CDR1 and CDR2 (germline): MNHEY, SMNVEV (reference sequence). The CDR3 consists of 15 residues. The CDR3 DNA reads as TGTGCCAGCAGTACCCTTGCGACCTCCTACAATGAGCAGTTCTTC. It is translated as CASSTLATSYNEQFF.